Shown below are 17 T cell receptor beta chains from a single sample sequenced in a study of cytomegalovirus exposure and HLA in healthy donors. The PCR ran on 60 Vbeta and 13 Jbeta primers. TCRdb keeps only in-frame clones here, not all; method: immunoSEQ multiplex PCR. The sample holds about 20,000 clones. Specimen: PBMCs. These receptor sequences come from a man aged 55-75 years in good health and CMV-seropositive.

This chain joins TRBV6-1 and TRBJ2-7, with TRBD1 as a possible D gene (5 bases). There are 14 residues in the CDR3. Per germline, CDR1 MNHNS and CDR2 SASEGT. With 4 bases removed from V and 2 bases from J, the gap between germline ends came to 12 bases. CDR3 protein: CASSGQTVPYEQYF. The CDR3 bases are TGTGCCAGCAGTGGGCAGACAGTACCCTACGAGCAGTACTTC.

The chain recombines TRBV6-5 with TRBJ2-1, with TRBD1 identical over 7 bases. Germline lookup yields CDR1 MNHEY and CDR2 SVGAGI. V shed 6 bases, J shed 5 bases, and the junction held 10 bases outside the gene matches. The CDR3 sequence is 15 residues long. The CDR3 sequence: CASSPLDRDDNEQFF. The CDR3, as DNA: TGTGCCAGCAGCCCCTTAGACAGGGACGACAATGAGCAGTTCTTC.

The chain joins TRBV25-1 to TRBJ2-2; maybe TRBD2 (6 bases). CDR1 and CDR2 (germline): MGHDK, SYGVNS. The V end lost 3 bases, the J end lost 0 bases, and 8 bases lay between the germline ends. The CDR3 contains 15 residues. The CDR3 DNA sequence: TGTGCCAGCAGTGAGACTAGGTCGAACACCGGGGAGCTGTTTTTT. Residues: CASSETRSNTGELFF. Full variable domain (missing parts from reference TRBV25-1 and TRBJ2-2): EADIYQTPRYLVIGTGKKITLECSQTMGHDKMYWYQQDPGMELHLIHYSYGVNSTEKGDLSSESTVSRIRTEHFPLTLESARPSHTSQYLCASSETRSNTGELFFGEGSRLTVL.

The chain joins TRBV7-8 to TRBJ1-1; D might be TRBD1 (5 bases). This CDR3 region has 13 residues. V lost 4 bases and J 4 bases, leaving 10 bases between the germline ends. Germline V lookup: CDR1 SGHVS, CDR2 FQNEAQ. The chain's CDR3 is CASSSQGTTEAFF. CDR3 sequence (DNA): TGTGCCAGCAGCTCGCAGGGAACCACTGAAGCTTTCTTT. Filled out from reference TRBV7-8 and TRBJ1-1, the complete variable domain reads GAGVSQSPRYKVAKRGQDVALRCDPISGHVSLFWYQQALGQGPEFLTYFQNEAQLDKSGLPSDRFFAERPEGSVSTLKIQRTQQEDSAVYLCASSSQGTTEAFFGQGTRLTVV.

The chain carries TRBV2 and TRBJ2-2, with D unclear. Trimming left V 5 bases short and J 0 bases short, with 7 bases between. CDR3 length: 14 amino acids. Germline V lookup: CDR1 SNHLY, CDR2 FYNNEI. CDR3 sequence reads: CASSPDTNTGELFF. The CDR3 DNA follows: TGTGCCAGCAGTCCCGACACGAACACCGGGGAGCTGTTTTTT.

The J gene is TRBJ2-2, the V gene TRBV5-6; 9 bases line up with TRBD1. V dropped 1 base and J dropped 9; count of bases not matched to a gene: 10. Germline CDR1 SGHDT, CDR2 YYEEEE. The CDR3 has 16 amino acids. The CDR3 loop reads CASSLWAGTGNWELFF. The CDR3 bases are TGTGCCAGCAGCTTGTGGGCCGGGACAGGGAACTGGGAGCTGTTTTTT.

The chain couples TRBV19 to TRBJ1-1; D is possibly TRBD1 (6 bases). The CDR3 sequence is 14 residues long. Trimming removed 3 bases at V and 11 bases at J, with 19 bases between. Germline V gene sequence: CDR1 LNHDA, CDR2 SQIVND (reference sequence). Here the CDR3 DNA reads TGTGCCAGTAGTATCAGGGGTTACGCCACACAGGCTTTCTTT. Amino acid sequence: CASSIRGYATQAFF.

The J gene is TRBJ2-7, the V gene TRBV19; weak D call: TRBD1 (6 bases). V was cut by 9 bases and J by 3 bases, with 18 bases left in between. CDR1 is LNHDA, CDR2 SQIVND, per germline (reference sequence). The CDR3 sequence is 14 residues long. CDR3 DNA sequence: TGTGCCAGGACCCGAATAACAGGGTTCTACGAGCAGTACTTC. Translated, it gives CARTRITGFYEQYF.

The genes are TRBV18 and TRBJ2-5; 7 nucleotides line up with TRBD2. Losses at the gene ends were 6 bases for V and 3 bases for J; bases not matched to a gene: 7. This CDR3 spans 14 amino acids. Germline V gene lookup returns CDR1 KGHSH and CDR2 LQKENI. DNA of the CDR3: TGTGCCAGCTCCCGAAGGGGAGGGAAAGAGACCCAGTACTTC. It codes for CASSRRGGKETQYF.

V gene TRBV5-1 combines with J gene TRBJ1-2; 7 nucleotides agree with TRBD1. There are 13 residues in the CDR3. Germline V lookup: CDR1 SGHRS, CDR2 YFSETQ. V lost 7 bases and J lost 2; bases outside the gene matches: 5. In DNA form, the CDR3 reads TGCGCCAGCGCTCCACAGGGGAACTATGGCTACACCTTC. Its translation is CASAPQGNYGYTF.

CDR3: CASSQLLAGMNEQFF. DNA for the CDR3: TGTGCCAGCAGCCAATTGCTAGCGGGAATGAATGAGCAGTTCTTC. This chain links TRBV14 with TRBJ2-1, with TRBD2 matching over 9 bases. V shed 2 bases and J 7 bases; nucleotides not matched to a gene: 6. CDR1 is SGHDN and CDR2 is FVKESK in the germline V gene. The CDR3 covers 15 residues.

J is TRBJ2-5 and V is TRBV5-1, with 7 bases aligning to TRBD2. CDR1 and CDR2 (germline): SGHRS, YFSETQ. With V trimmed by 1 base and J by 10 bases, 4 bases remained unmatched. The CDR3 has 12 amino acids. The CDR3 sequence is CASSLFGEGQYF. CDR3 in DNA: TGCGCCAGCAGCTTGTTCGGGGAGGGCCAGTACTTC.

The chain employs TRBV2 and TRBJ2-7, with D uncertain. The CDR3 is 13 residues long. Germline-derived CDR1 and CDR2 are SNHLY and FYNNEI. The germline V and J ends were trimmed by 8 bases and 2 bases, with 13 bases remaining between them. The CDR3 DNA reads TGTGCCAGCGCAGAGGCTAGTCCCTACGAGCAGTACTTC. Amino acid sequence: CASAEASPYEQYF.

This chain uses TRBV6-5 with TRBJ1-5, with TRBD1 matching 8 bases. This CDR3 has 15 amino acids. Germline V gives CDR1 MNHEY, CDR2 SVGAGI. Trimming at V came to 6 bases and at J to 4 bases, leaving 8 bases not matched to a gene. The CDR3 sequence: CASSTKGQVNQPQHF. In nucleotides, the CDR3 is TGTGCCAGCAGCACTAAGGGACAGGTTAATCAGCCCCAGCATTTT.

The chain joins TRBV6-5 to TRBJ2-7; D is uncertain. Germline loops: CDR1 MNHEY, CDR2 SVGAGI. The CDR3 contains 13 residues. The ends were cut back, 0 bases at V and 6 bases at J, with 9 bases in the middle. The DNA of the CDR3 is TGTGCCAGCAGTTACTCGGGCCCGCCCGAGCAGTACTTC. It translates to CASSYSGPPEQYF.

The CDR3 is CASRGVAEETQYF. Written as DNA, the CDR3 is TGTGCCAGCAGGGGGGTAGCGGAAGAGACCCAGTACTTC. The chain couples TRBV6-1 to TRBJ2-5, with a weak D call TRBD2 (6 bases). The germline V and J ends were trimmed by 6 bases and 3 bases, with 11 bases remaining between them. Per germline, CDR1 MNHNS and CDR2 SASEGT. The CDR3 covers 13 residues.

The chain combines TRBV7-9 with TRBJ1-1; unclear D gene. With 1 base removed from V and 1 base from J, the gap between germline ends came to 10 bases. CDR1 SEHNR and CDR2 FQNEAQ come from the germline V gene (reference sequence). The CDR3 runs 15 residues. The CDR3: CASSLVGSRNTEAFF. DNA of the CDR3: TGTGCCAGCAGCTTAGTGGGCTCGAGGAACACTGAAGCTTTCTTT.